This section outlines one TCR beta chain sequence together with its context. Its target is not known. Trimming removed 2 bases from V and 10 bases from J, with 21 bases in between. Per the germline V gene, CDR1 is SGHTA and CDR2 is FQGNSA. This CDR3 region has 15 residues. The data belong to a study of blood T cells in healthy people across ages. Background on the study: Template switching recovered approximately one barcoded beta molecule for every two T cells.

Study-wide points: Observed TCR beta diversity per million T cells went down as age went up. This fall followed a roughly linear course with age. Possibly confounding the expanded clonotype changes was the fact that donor CMV status was unknown.

For the second PCR, which ran for 7 to 11 cycles, a sample-barcoded 5' primer and a J-beta primer mix were used. All cDNA molecules were each tagged by a template-switch adaptor with 12 random nucleotides. TCRdb analysed the 5' RACE reads with MiXCR anew, one entry per CDR3 protein. This table holds about 1.8 million distinct CDR3 sequences, 40% to 55% found once. The J gene is TRBJ2-7, the V gene TRBV7-2; TRBD2 is a possible D gene (6 bases). The receptor comes from a woman in her thirties or forties in good health. The sequencing sample was made of blood. The CDR3 DNA follows: TGTGCCAGCAGCTTAACCGGGACTCACTACGGGGACCAGTACTTC. It translates to CASSLTGTHYGDQYF.